The T cell receptor (beta chain) under discussion was sequenced for a study of T cell responses to AZD1222 COVID-19 vaccine. The assay was immunoSEQ multiplex PCR, and TCRdb's table has in-frame clones only and misses some. The sample holds approximately 160,000 clones; about 85% are singletons and the top ten take 2.5% to 3%. The clonotype comes from an adult in good health. The sample was peripheral blood, taken on day 0 of AZD1222 vaccination.

CDR3 sequence: CASSQVSGNTIYF. In nucleotides, the CDR3 is TGCGCCAGCAGTCAGGTCTCTGGAAACACCATATATTTT. V gene TRBV10-2 combines with J gene TRBJ1-3, with D uncertain. Deletions cut 5 bases from V and 0 bases from J, with 5 bases between. The CDR3 runs 13 residues. Germline V gene data show CDR1 as WSHSY and CDR2 as SAAADI.